Listed here are 16 T cell receptor beta chains from one sample, sequenced in a study of T cells after yellow fever vaccination. TCRdb reprocessed the 5' RACE reads via MiXCR and lists one record per CDR3 protein. The table shows 500,000 to 700,000 distinct CDR3 sequences, with 15% to 20% occurring only once. The sequencing here drew on PBMCs, taken 15 days after the yellow fever booster vaccination. These receptor sequences come from a man aged 25 to 40 who received the YFV17D yellow fever vaccine.

This clonotype was found a few times. The chain recombines TRBV29-1 with TRBJ2-2; D is uncertain. CDR1 is SQVTM, CDR2 ANQGSEA, per germline. V was cut by 4 bases and J by 1 base, with 10 bases left in between. CDR3 size: 14 residues. CDR3 loop: CSVARSVNTGELFF. Here the CDR3 DNA reads TGCAGCGTTGCCCGCTCGGTGAACACCGGGGAGCTGTTTTTT.

The chain links TRBV7-2 to TRBJ2-1, with a possible D match to TRBD2 (6 bases). The CDR3 covers 14 residues. Germline values: CDR1 SGHTA, CDR2 FQGNSA. V shed 3 bases and J shed 6 bases, with 12 bases lying between them. The CDR3 loop is CASSFDVAANEQFF. The CDR3 DNA reads as TGTGCCAGCAGCTTTGACGTAGCGGCCAATGAGCAGTTCTTC.

The chain has TRBV6-6 and TRBJ2-6; D remains unclear. Germline V gene sequence: CDR1 MNHNY, CDR2 SVGAGI (reference sequence). This CDR3 region has 13 residues. The V end lost 8 bases, the J end lost 2 bases, and 7 bases lay between the germline ends. The CDR3 reads CASEMAGANVLTF. The CDR3, as DNA: TGTGCCAGCGAAATGGCTGGGGCCAACGTCCTGACTTTC.

V is TRBV20-1 and J is TRBJ2-7, with 7 bases identical to TRBD1. From germline, CDR1 is DFQATT and CDR2 SNEGSKA (reference sequence). The CDR3 runs 13 residues. J gave up 5 bases and V 1 base, and 5 bases lay outside the gene matches. The CDR3 spells CSARGDSRHEQYF. The CDR3 DNA sequence: TGCAGTGCTAGAGGGGACAGCCGCCACGAGCAGTACTTC.

This clonotype has a handful of counts. The V and J genes are TRBV7-2 and TRBJ2-7; 7 bases fit TRBD1. CDR3 length: 15 residues. The V and J ends lost 9 bases and 1 base, in that order; junction bases with no gene match: 12. CDR1 and CDR2 from the germline V gene are SGHTA and FQGNSA. CDR3 sequence (DNA): TGTGCCAGTAAGGACGCCGGGACAGCATCCTACGAGCAGTACTTC. Its protein is CASKDAGTASYEQYF.

V usage is TRBV20-1 and J usage is TRBJ2-5; D may be TRBD2 (7 bases). The V gene's germline CDR1 is DFQATT and CDR2 SNEGSKA (reference sequence). The length of the CDR3 is 14 residues. The CDR3 coding sequence is TGCAGCTGGACTAGGGGGAATCGAGGAGAGACCCAGTACTTC. This translates into CSWTRGNRGETQYF.

The rearrangement joins TRBV7-9 to TRBJ2-1; 11 nucleotides line up with TRBD1. Germline loops: CDR1 SEHNR, CDR2 FQNEAQ (reference sequence). Trimming removed 5 bases from V and 8 bases from J; junction bases left unmatched: 11. CDR3 length equals 16 residues. The CDR3 loop reads CASSPPGQGVFDEQFF. CDR3 coding DNA: TGTGCCAGCAGCCCCCCGGGACAGGGGGTCTTCGATGAGCAGTTCTTC.

The rearrangement links TRBV24-1 to TRBJ2-1; D may correspond to TRBD1 or TRBD2 (6 bases each). The CDR3 sequence is 12 residues long. The V gene lost 9 bases and the J gene lost 8 bases, with 13 bases spanning the gap. Per the germline V gene, CDR1 is KGHDR and CDR2 is SFDVKD. CDR3 in DNA: TGTGCCACCGCGGGGACAACGGATGAGCAGTTCTTC. Translating it yields CATAGTTDEQFF.

This chain uses TRBV20-1 with TRBJ2-1; 12 bases match TRBD2. The CDR3 spans 15 residues. Germline V gene lookup returns CDR1 DFQATT and CDR2 SNEGSKA (reference sequence). Trimming took 4 bases from V and 2 from J; bases not matched to a gene: 3. DNA of the CDR3: TGCAGTGCTACTCTAGCGGGAGGGCCCTACAATGAGCAGTTCTTC. This gives the protein CSATLAGGPYNEQFF.

The V and J genes are TRBV7-8 and TRBJ2-7; D remains unclear. V was clipped by 10 bases and J by 4 bases, with 14 bases between them. CDR3 length: 12 amino acids. Germline V gives CDR1 SGHVS, CDR2 FQNEAQ. CDR3 protein: CAMGLDAYEQYF. The CDR3 DNA reads TGTGCCATGGGCCTGGACGCTTACGAGCAGTACTTC.

The gene calls are TRBV7-2 and TRBJ2-3; no clear D. The CDR3 covers 15 residues. The germline gives CDR1 SGHTA, CDR2 FQGNSA. Trimming shortened V by 1 base and J by 0 bases, and 8 bases separated the two germline ends. The CDR3 spells CASSLVPTSTDTQYF. The CDR3, as DNA: TGTGCCAGCAGCTTAGTGCCCACTAGCACAGATACGCAGTATTTT.

The chain couples TRBV25-1 to TRBJ2-7; possible D gene TRBD1, 6 bases. V was pared by 3 bases and J by 3 bases, with 18 bases between. Germline V gene sequence: CDR1 MGHDK, CDR2 SYGVNS. The CDR3 totals 16 residues. As DNA, the CDR3 is TGTGCCAGCAGTGATCTCCGGGACACCGGAGGCTACGAGCAGTACTTC. Its translation is CASSDLRDTGGYEQYF.

This clonotype was seen more than once but under ten times. CDR3: CASWVGGGTDTQYF. CDR3 in DNA: TGTGCCAGCTGGGTGGGTGGAGGCACAGATACGCAGTATTTT. The chain recombines TRBV2 with TRBJ2-3; D ambiguous. The germline V gene has CDR1 SNHLY and CDR2 FYNNEI. Trimming removed 8 bases at V and 1 base at J, with 13 bases between. The CDR3 extends over 14 amino acids.

The V call is TRBV11-3, the J call TRBJ2-5; 8 nucleotides line up with TRBD1. The germline V gene encodes CDR1 SGHNT and CDR2 YENEEA. Losses at the gene ends were 4 bases for V and 2 bases for J; bases not matched to a gene: 6. This CDR3 comprises 15 residues. The CDR3 coding sequence is TGTGCCAGCAGCTACTGGACAGGGAAACAAGAGACCCAGTACTTC. Amino acids: CASSYWTGKQETQYF.

V is TRBV4-3 and J is TRBJ2-2, with TRBD2 identical over 8 bases. Germline CDR1 reads LGHNA; CDR2 reads YSLEER. This CDR3 comprises 15 residues. J was trimmed by 1 base and V by 5 bases; bases with no gene match: 3. CDR3 DNA sequence: TGCGCCAGCAGCAGCGGGAGTGGGAACACCGGGGAGCTGTTTTTT. It codes for CASSSGSGNTGELFF.

This sequence joins TRBV14 and TRBJ2-5; D gene unclear. Trimming removed 4 bases at V and 7 bases at J, with 16 bases between. CDR1 and CDR2 from the germline V gene are SGHDN and FVKESK. The CDR3 runs 14 residues. The CDR3 DNA reads as TGTGCCAGCAGCCCTGGGTTAATAGGAGCGACCCAGTACTTC. Its protein is CASSPGLIGATQYF.